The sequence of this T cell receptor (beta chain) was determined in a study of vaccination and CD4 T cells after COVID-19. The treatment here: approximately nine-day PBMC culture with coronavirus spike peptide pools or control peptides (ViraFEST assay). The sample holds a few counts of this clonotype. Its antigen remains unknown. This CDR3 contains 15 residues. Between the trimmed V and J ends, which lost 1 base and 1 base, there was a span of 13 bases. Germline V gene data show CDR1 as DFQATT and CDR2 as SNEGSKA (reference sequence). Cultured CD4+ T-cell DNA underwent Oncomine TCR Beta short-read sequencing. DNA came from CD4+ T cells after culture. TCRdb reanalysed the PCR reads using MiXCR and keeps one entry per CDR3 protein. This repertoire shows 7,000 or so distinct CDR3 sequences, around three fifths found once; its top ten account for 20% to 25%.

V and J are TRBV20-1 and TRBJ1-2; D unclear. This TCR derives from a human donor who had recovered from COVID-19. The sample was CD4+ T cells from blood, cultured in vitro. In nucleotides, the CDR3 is TGCAGTGCTAGAGGAAGGACGGATTTTAACTATGGCTACACCTTC. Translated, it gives CSARGRTDFNYGYTF.